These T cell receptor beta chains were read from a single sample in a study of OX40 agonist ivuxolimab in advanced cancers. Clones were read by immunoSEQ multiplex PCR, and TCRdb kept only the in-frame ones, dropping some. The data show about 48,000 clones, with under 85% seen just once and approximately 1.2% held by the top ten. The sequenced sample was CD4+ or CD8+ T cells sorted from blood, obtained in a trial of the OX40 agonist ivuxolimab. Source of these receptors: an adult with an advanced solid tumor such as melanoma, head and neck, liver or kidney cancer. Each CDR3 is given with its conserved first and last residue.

CDR3aa: CASSVIGRSSGNTIYF
v_gene: TRBV5-1

CDR3aa: CASSLDWHRTDTQYF
v_gene: TRBV7-2

CDR3aa: CASSPPLRGDRGEQFF
v_gene: TRBV7-9

CDR3aa: CASSLADVGTQYF
v_gene: TRBV5-6

CDR3aa: CASSRPGRETDTQYF
v_gene: TRBV5-4

CDR3aa: CASSEATETQYF
v_gene: TRBV2

CDR3aa: CASSYSWTGDQPQHF
v_gene: TRBV6-5

CDR3aa: CASSYGSPGANYGYTF
v_gene: TRBV6-5

CDR3aa: CASSPGITGDTEAFF
v_gene: TRBV18

CDR3aa: CASSVDRGALIPNEQFF
v_gene: TRBV9

CDR3aa: CASSDRTIFLKGYTF
v_gene: TRBV4-1

CDR3aa: CASSAGQSGTGGTDTQYF
v_gene: TRBV5-1

CDR3aa: CASSVLAGGDTQYF
v_gene: TRBV9

CDR3aa: CASSQDALANYGYTF
v_gene: TRBV4-1

CDR3aa: CASSLGGLAGGRFYEQYF
v_gene: TRBV11-2

CDR3aa: CASSYRDSNEKLFF
v_gene: TRBV6-5

CDR3aa: CASSLDDYGYTF
v_gene: TRBV5-6

CDR3aa: CASSFLQGARTEAFF
v_gene: TRBV11-1

CDR3aa: CASGPAGSRTEAFF
v_gene: TRBV6-6

CDR3aa: CASRSRWSPLHF
v_gene: TRBV6-5

CDR3aa: CASSLVREQFF
v_gene: TRBV7-2

CDR3aa: CASSLGLPGQGNYEQYF
v_gene: TRBV5-1

CDR3aa: CASSLGQSSEQFF
v_gene: TRBV5-4

CDR3aa: CASSFAQETSYEQYF
v_gene: TRBV27

CDR3aa: CASRASSGGQETQYF
v_gene: TRBV11-2

CDR3aa: CASSFFLETQYF
v_gene: TRBV11-2

CDR3aa: CASSRTSGGPSYNEQFF
v_gene: TRBV7-9

CDR3aa: CASSQDRLNTDTQYF
v_gene: TRBV4-3

CDR3aa: CASSLALGAEETQYF
v_gene: TRBV7-2

CDR3aa: CAISENHNTEAFF
v_gene: TRBV10-3

CDR3aa: CASSDRQGGQEKLFF
v_gene: TRBV11-2

CDR3aa: CASSPTGDAAFF
v_gene: TRBV6-6

CDR3aa: CASSLAGSGSQPQHF
v_gene: TRBV7-2

CDR3aa: CASSPGVQYSPLHF
v_gene: TRBV5-1

CDR3aa: CASSSEGGAGSTKNIQYF
v_gene: TRBV7-2

CDR3aa: CASRMDFNYGYTF
v_gene: TRBV27

CDR3aa: CASSFSDTQYF
v_gene: TRBV11-2

CDR3aa: CASSVGRGTEAFF
v_gene: TRBV9

CDR3aa: CASSQGMWQSNEKLFF
v_gene: TRBV4-3

CDR3aa: CASSYQGGNEKLFF
v_gene: TRBV2

CDR3aa: CSARGPYEQYF
v_gene: TRBV20-1

CDR3aa: CASSSPYRGTDTQYF
v_gene: TRBV7-8

CDR3aa: CASSSGLAGWGSSDTQYF
v_gene: TRBV7-3

CDR3aa: CASSPPQGPSGANVLTF
v_gene: TRBV5-1

CDR3aa: CASSLVRYTYEQYF
v_gene: TRBV5-8

CDR3aa: CASSPWEGSTYEQYF
v_gene: TRBV7-2

CDR3aa: CAWSVKAGKSLF
v_gene: TRBV30

CDR3aa: CASSPGGQRWGQYF
v_gene: TRBV7-2

CDR3aa: CASSWNNPDTEAFF
v_gene: TRBV27